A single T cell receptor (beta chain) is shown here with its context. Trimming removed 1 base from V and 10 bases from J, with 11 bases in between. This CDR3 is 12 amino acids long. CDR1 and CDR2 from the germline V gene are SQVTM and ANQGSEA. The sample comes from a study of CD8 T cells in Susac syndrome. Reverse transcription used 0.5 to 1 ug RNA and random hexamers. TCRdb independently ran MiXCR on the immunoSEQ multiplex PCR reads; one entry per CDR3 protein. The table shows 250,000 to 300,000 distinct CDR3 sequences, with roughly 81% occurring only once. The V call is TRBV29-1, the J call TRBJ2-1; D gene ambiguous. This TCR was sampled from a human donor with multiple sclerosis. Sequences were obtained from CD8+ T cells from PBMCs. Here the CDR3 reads CSVEVHPREQFF. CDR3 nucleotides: TGCAGCGTTGAAGTTCACCCGAGGGAGCAGTTCTTC.